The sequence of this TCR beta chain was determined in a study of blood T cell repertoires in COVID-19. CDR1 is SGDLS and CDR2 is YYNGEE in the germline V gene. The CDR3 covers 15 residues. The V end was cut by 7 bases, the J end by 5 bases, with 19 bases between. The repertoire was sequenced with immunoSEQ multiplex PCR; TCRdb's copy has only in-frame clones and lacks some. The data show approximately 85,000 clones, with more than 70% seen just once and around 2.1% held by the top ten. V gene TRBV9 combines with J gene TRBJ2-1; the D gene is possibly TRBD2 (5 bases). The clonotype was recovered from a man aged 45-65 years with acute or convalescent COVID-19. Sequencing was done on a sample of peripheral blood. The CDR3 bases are TGTGCCAGCCATTGGAGGCGGGTACCCGACAATGAGCAGTTCTTC. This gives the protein CASHWRRVPDNEQFF.